This entry describes one T cell receptor (beta chain). The germline gives CDR1 LGHDT, CDR2 YNNKEL (reference sequence). CDR3 size: 17 residues. J was trimmed by 0 bases and V by 1 base; bases with no gene match: 9. The data were obtained in a study of blood T cell repertoires in COVID-19. The wider study: Samples of COVID-19 (acute and convalescent) were obtained from the United States, Italy and Spain. The analysed material was cDNA or gDNA that came from T cells, B-cell-depleted T cells, or PBMCs.

Authors' data handling: Amplified reference gene primers provided the basis for estimating nucleated cell counts. Method: immunoSEQ multiplex PCR; TCRdb's copy keeps in-frame clones and lacks some. V, J and clone size are those of that table, while D and trimming were read from the DNA. The sample contains some 180,000 clones, around 88% of which appear only once. Input material: peripheral blood. This sequence joins TRBV3-1 (or the pseudogene TRBV3-2) and TRBJ2-7; 7 bases are a match to TRBD2. The clonotype originates from a woman aged 70-85 years who had recovered from COVID-19. The CDR3 region has the DNA TGTGCCAGCAGCCAAGTGGGACCGGGACTACACTCCTACGAGCAGTACTTC. Its protein product is CASSQVGPGLHSYEQYF.